The 6 T cell receptor beta chains given below trace back to one sample, sequenced in a study of T-cell reconstitution after alpha-beta-depleted transplantation in children. This sample's TCRbeta library carried unique molecular identifier barcodes. From the PCR reads, TCRdb called clonotypes with MiXCR, one entry per CDR3 protein. Of about 690,000 distinct CDR3 sequences in the sample, around a sixth are singletons; the top ten hold over 0.95%. This specimen consisted of PBMCs from the stem cell graft donor, obtained from the stem cell graft. These receptor sequences come from a human donor who donated a stem cell graft to a child with acute myeloid leukemia.

The chain uses TRBV20-1 and TRBJ2-5; TRBD1 matches 10 bases. V dropped 3 bases and J dropped 7; count of bases not matched to a gene: 11. Germline lookup yields CDR1 DFQATT and CDR2 SNEGSKA (reference sequence). The CDR3 consists of 15 residues. This CDR3 reads CSASGTGDYDGTQYF. The CDR3 DNA is TGCAGTGCTAGTGGGACAGGGGACTACGACGGGACCCAGTACTTC.

On this clonotype: A much larger clone lies one base from this, so it may be a read error. This chain connects TRBV25-1 to TRBJ2-1; D is perhaps TRBD1 (6 bases). CDR1 is MGHDK and CDR2 is SYGVNS in the germline V gene. V was trimmed by 8 bases and J by 9 bases, leaving 20 bases between them. CDR3 length: 14 residues. The CDR3 spells CASRGGPGVSEQFF. CDR3 in DNA: TGTGCCAGCCGAGGAGGTCCAGGGGTCAGTGAGCAGTTCTTC.

The genes are TRBV28 and TRBJ2-5; D may be TRBD2 (6 bases). The CDR3 consists of 15 residues. V dropped 10 bases and J dropped 4 bases, with 22 bases sitting between them. CDR1 and CDR2 (germline): MDHEN, SYDVKM. In DNA form, the CDR3 reads TGTGCCACCCGCGGGGACCGATGGGTTGGAGAGACCCAGTACTTC. Translated, it gives CATRGDRWVGETQYF. The entire variable domain, with the rest obtained from reference TRBV28 and TRBJ2-5, is as follows: DVKVTQSSRYLVKRTGEKVFLECVQDMDHENMFWYRQDPGLGLRLIYFSYDVKMKEKGDIPEGYSVSREKKERFSLILESASTNQTSMYLCATRGDRWVGETQYFGPGTRLLVL.

This clonotype was counted ten times or more. The CDR3 loop is CASSNADSGEQFF. Here the CDR3 DNA reads TGTGCCAGCAGTAACGCGGATTCTGGTGAGCAGTTCTTC. V gene TRBV28 combines with J gene TRBJ2-1; D gene uncertain. Germline V CDR1 and CDR2: MDHEN, SYDVKM. The CDR3 is 13 amino acids. The germline V and J ends were trimmed by 5 bases and 9 bases, with 14 bases remaining between them.

Ten or more counts support this clonotype. The CDR3 is CSATHLDRDYEQYV. The CDR3 nucleotides read TGCAGTGCTACCCACCTTGACAGAGACTACGAGCAGTACGTC. The chain is built from TRBV20-1 and TRBJ2-7; D is perhaps TRBD1 (5 bases). CDR1 is DFQATT, CDR2 SNEGSKA, per germline (reference sequence). The CDR3 has 14 amino acids. V lost 4 bases, J lost 3 bases, and 16 bases lay in between.

The gene calls are TRBV7-3 and TRBJ1-1; 12 nucleotides agree with TRBD1. V was pared by 6 bases and J by 7 bases, with 12 bases of the junction left unmatched. The CDR3 sequence is 16 residues long. The germline V gene has CDR1 SGHTA and CDR2 FQGTGA. In nucleotides, the CDR3 is TGTGCCAGCAGTTCCGGGACAGGGGGCGTTCTGGATGAAGCTTTCTTT. Translation gives CASSSGTGGVLDEAFF.